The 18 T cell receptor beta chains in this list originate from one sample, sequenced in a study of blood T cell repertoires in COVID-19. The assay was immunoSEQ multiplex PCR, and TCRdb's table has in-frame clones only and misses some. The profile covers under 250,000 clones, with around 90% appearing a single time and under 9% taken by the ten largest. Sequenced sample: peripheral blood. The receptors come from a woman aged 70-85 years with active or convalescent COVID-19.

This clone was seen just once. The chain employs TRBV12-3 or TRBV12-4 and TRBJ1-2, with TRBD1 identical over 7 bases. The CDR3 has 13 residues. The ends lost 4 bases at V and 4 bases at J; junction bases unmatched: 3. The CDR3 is CASSWDRSYGYTF. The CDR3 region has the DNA TGTGCCAGCAGTTGGGACAGATCCTATGGCTACACCTTC.

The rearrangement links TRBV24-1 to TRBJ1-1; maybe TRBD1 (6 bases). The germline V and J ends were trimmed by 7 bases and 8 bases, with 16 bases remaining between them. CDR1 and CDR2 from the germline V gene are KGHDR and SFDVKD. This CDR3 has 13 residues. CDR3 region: CATSKGGAREAFF. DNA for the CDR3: TGTGCCACCAGCAAGGGGGGGGCGCGAGAAGCTTTCTTT.

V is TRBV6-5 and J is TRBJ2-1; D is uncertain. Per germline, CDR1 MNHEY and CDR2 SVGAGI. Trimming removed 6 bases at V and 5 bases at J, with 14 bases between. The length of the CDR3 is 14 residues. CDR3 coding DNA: TGTGCCAGCAGGCTAATTGGAGTTAACAATGAGCAGTTCTTC. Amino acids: CASRLIGVNNEQFF.

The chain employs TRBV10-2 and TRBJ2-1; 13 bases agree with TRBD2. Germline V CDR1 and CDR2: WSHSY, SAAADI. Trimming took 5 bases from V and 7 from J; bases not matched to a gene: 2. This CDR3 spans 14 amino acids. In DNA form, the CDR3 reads TGCGCCAGCAGTTGGACTAGCGGGGGTAATGAGCAGTTCTTC. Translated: CASSWTSGGNEQFF.

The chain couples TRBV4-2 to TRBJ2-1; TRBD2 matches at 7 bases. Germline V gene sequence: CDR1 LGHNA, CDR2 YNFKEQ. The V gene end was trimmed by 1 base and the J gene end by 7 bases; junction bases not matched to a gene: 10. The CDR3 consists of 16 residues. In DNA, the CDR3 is TGTGCCAGCAGCCAAGGTCGGACGGGGGGAGGGAATGAGCAGTTCTTC. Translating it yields CASSQGRTGGGNEQFF.

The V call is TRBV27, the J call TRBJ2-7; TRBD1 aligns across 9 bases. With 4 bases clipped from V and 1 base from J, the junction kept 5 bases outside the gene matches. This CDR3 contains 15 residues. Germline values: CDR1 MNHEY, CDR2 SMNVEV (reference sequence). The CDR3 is CASSWGTGNSYEQYF. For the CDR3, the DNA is TGTGCCAGCAGTTGGGGGACAGGGAATTCCTACGAGCAGTACTTC.

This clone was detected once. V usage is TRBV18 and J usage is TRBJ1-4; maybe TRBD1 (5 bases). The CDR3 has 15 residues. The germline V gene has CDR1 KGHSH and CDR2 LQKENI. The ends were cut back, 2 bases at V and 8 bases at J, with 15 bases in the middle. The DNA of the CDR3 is TGTGCCAGCTCACCATCCGGACAAACCCCAGAAAAACTGTTTTTT. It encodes CASSPSGQTPEKLFF.

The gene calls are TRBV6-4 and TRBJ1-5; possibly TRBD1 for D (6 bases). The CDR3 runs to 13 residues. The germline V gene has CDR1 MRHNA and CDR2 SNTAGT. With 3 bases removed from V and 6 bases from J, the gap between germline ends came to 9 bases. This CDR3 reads CASSEGGGQPQHF. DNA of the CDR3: TGTGCCAGCAGTGAAGGGGGGGGTCAGCCCCAGCATTTT.

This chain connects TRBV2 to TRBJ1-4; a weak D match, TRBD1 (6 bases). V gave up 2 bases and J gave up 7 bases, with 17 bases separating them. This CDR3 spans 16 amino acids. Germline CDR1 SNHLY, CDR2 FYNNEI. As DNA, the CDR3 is TGTGCCAGCAGTGAACAATTTACAGGGATGGGTGAAAAACTGTTTTTT. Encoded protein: CASSEQFTGMGEKLFF.

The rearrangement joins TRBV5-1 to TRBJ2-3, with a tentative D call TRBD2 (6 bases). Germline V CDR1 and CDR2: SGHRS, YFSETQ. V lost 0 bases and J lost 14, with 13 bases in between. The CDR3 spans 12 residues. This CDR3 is CASSLVSGQGYF. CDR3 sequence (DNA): TGCGCCAGCAGCTTGGTGAGCGGGCAGGGGTATTTT.

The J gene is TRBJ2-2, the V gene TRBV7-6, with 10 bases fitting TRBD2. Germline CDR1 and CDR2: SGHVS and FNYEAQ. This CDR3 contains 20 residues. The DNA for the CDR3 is TGTGCAGGGGCTTTACCCGGGTTGACTAGCGGGCTCCCGAACACCGGGGAGCTGTTTTTT. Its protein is CAGALPGLTSGLPNTGELFF.

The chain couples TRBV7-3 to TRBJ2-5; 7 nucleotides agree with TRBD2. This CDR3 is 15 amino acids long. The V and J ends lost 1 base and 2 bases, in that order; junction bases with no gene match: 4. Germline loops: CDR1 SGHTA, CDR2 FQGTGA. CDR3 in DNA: TGTGCCAGCAGCTTAATGGGGCGGGGGCAAGAGACCCAGTACTTC. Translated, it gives CASSLMGRGQETQYF.

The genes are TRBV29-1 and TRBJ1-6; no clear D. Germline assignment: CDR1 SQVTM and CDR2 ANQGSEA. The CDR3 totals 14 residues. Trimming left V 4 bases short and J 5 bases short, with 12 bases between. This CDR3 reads CSVGGLTDNSPLHF. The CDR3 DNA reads TGCAGCGTTGGCGGTCTTACCGATAATTCACCCCTCCACTTT.

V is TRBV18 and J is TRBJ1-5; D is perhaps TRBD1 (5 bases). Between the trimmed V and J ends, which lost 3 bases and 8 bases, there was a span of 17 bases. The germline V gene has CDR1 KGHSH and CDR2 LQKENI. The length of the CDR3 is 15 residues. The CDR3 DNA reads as TGTGCCAGCTCACCTCAAGTTCAGGGTCTGGAGCCCCAGCATTTT. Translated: CASSPQVQGLEPQHF.

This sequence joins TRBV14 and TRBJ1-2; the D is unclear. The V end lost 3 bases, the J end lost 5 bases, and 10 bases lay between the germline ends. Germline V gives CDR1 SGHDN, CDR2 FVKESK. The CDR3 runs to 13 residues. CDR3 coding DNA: TGTGCCAGCAGCCATAGAGGGCCTTATGGCTACACCTTC. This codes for CASSHRGPYGYTF. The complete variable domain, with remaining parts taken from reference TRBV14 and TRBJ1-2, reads EAGVTQFPSHSVIEKGQTVTLRCDPISGHDNLYWYRRVMGKEIKFLLHFVKESKQDESGMPNNRFLAERTGGTYSTLKVQPAELEDSGVYFCASSHRGPYGYTFGSGTRLTVV.

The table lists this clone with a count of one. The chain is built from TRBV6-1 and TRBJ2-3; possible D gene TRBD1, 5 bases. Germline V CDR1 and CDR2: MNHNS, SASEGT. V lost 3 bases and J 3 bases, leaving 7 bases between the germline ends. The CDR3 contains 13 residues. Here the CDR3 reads CASSEGPTDTQYF. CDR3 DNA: TGTGCCAGCAGTGAGGGGCCTACAGATACGCAGTATTTT.

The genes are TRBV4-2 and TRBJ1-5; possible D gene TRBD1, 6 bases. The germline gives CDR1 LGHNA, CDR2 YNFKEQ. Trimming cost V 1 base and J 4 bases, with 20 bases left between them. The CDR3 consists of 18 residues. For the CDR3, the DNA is TGTGCCAGCAGCCAAGGCCCTCAGGGGCGGGTGGTAAATCAGCCCCAGCATTTT. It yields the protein CASSQGPQGRVVNQPQHF.

In DNA form, the CDR3 reads TGTGCCAGCAGTGAGTATCGACAGCCCTATGGCTACACCTTC. It specifies CASSEYRQPYGYTF. The V gene is TRBV25-1, the J gene TRBJ1-2; TRBD1 is a possible D gene (5 bases). V was trimmed by 3 bases and J by 4 bases, leaving 12 bases between them. CDR1 is MGHDK and CDR2 is SYGVNS in the germline V gene. This CDR3 has 14 amino acids.